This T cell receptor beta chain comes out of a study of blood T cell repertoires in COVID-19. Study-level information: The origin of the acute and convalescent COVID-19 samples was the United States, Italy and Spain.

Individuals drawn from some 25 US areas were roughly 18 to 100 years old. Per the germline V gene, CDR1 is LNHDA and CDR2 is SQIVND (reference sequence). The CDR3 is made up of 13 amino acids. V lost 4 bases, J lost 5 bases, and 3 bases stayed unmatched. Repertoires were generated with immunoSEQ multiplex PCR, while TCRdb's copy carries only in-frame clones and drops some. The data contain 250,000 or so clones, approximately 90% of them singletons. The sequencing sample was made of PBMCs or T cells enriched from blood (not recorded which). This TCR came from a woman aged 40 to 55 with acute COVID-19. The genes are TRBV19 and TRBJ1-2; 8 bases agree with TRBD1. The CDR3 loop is CASSTGGGYGYTF. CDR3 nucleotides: TGTGCCAGTAGTACAGGGGGCGGTTATGGCTACACCTTC.